These 21 T cell receptor beta chains originate from one sample sequenced in a study of blood T cell repertoires in COVID-19. Produced via immunoSEQ multiplex PCR; TCRdb's table is partial and in-frame only. Of 270,000 or so clones in the sample, approximately 90% are singletons; the top ten hold around 2.8%. Source material: PBMCs or T cells enriched from blood (not recorded which). The receptors come from a man aged 35-49 years who had been exposed to COVID-19.

V is TRBV6-4 and J is TRBJ2-3, with D perhaps TRBD2 (6 bases). The length of the CDR3 is 15 residues. CDR1 and CDR2 from the germline V gene are MRHNA and SNTAGT. Trimming left V 5 bases short and J 2 bases short, with 14 bases between. CDR3 sequence reads: CASSKGLPFTDTQYF. CDR3 DNA: TGTGCCAGCAGTAAGGGACTGCCTTTCACAGATACGCAGTATTTT.

The chain employs TRBV7-8 and TRBJ1-1, with D perhaps matching TRBD1 (5 bases). The CDR3 extends over 12 amino acids. Deletions cut 6 bases from V and 7 bases from J, with 12 bases between. Germline V gene lookup returns CDR1 SGHVS and CDR2 FQNEAQ. The CDR3 nucleotides read TGTGCCAGCAGTCCGGGGCGGGATGAAGCTTTCTTT. It is translated as CASSPGRDEAFF.

This clone was counted a few times. The gene calls are TRBV19 and TRBJ2-1, with 7 positions matching TRBD1. CDR3 length: 12 residues. Germline CDR1 is LNHDA and CDR2 is SQIVND (reference sequence). The V segment lost 7 bases and the J segment 8 bases; nucleotides outside the gene matches: 5. CDR3 loop: CASKQGVDEQFF. The CDR3 coding sequence is TGTGCCAGTAAGCAGGGGGTCGATGAGCAGTTCTTC.

This sequence joins TRBV4-2 and TRBJ1-6; D gene uncertain. The CDR3 runs to 17 residues. Germline V CDR1 and CDR2: LGHNA, YNFKEQ. V gave up 4 bases and J gave up 7 bases, with 20 bases separating them. The CDR3 coding sequence is TGTGCCAGCAGCCCGTGGCCCGAGGAAGCTGAGAATTCACCCCTCCACTTT. Translated: CASSPWPEEAENSPLHF.

The chain links TRBV19 to TRBJ2-1; TRBD2 matches at 11 bases. CDR1 and CDR2 from the germline V gene are LNHDA and SQIVND (reference sequence). This CDR3 contains 14 residues. V shed 3 bases, J shed 6 bases, and the junction held 1 base outside the gene matches. The CDR3: CASSMGTSGNEQFF. The CDR3 DNA reads TGTGCCAGTAGTATGGGGACTAGCGGCAATGAGCAGTTCTTC.

This chain uses TRBV28 with TRBJ1-6, with a possible D match to TRBD1 (5 bases). Per germline, CDR1 MDHEN and CDR2 SYDVKM. V was shortened by 8 bases and J by 10 bases, with 21 bases between the two germline ends. This CDR3 region has 15 residues. Written as DNA, the CDR3 is TGTGCCAGCGGCTTGAGTGGGGGGACGAGGTCACCCCTCCACTTT. Protein sequence: CASGLSGGTRSPLHF.

The chain combines TRBV5-1 with TRBJ2-3; the D gene is possibly TRBD1 (7 bases). V lost 4 bases and J 6 bases, leaving 12 bases between the germline ends. Germline CDR1 and CDR2: SGHRS and YFSETQ. This CDR3 contains 13 residues. CDR3 residues: CASSGGGRDTQYF. In nucleotides, the CDR3 is TGCGCCAGCAGCGGAGGGGGCAGGGATACGCAGTATTTT.

The chain carries TRBV9 and TRBJ2-7; 8 positions agree with TRBD2. CDR3 length: 17 residues. Trimming cost V 2 bases and J 2 bases; bases outside gene matches: 12. Germline CDR1 and CDR2: SGDLS and YYNGEE. CDR3: CASSVQAEAGAPYEQYF. The CDR3 nucleotides are TGTGCCAGCAGCGTCCAAGCCGAAGCGGGAGCACCCTACGAGCAGTACTTC.

J is TRBJ2-7 and V is TRBV9; 8 bases agree with TRBD2. The germline V gene encodes CDR1 SGDLS and CDR2 YYNGEE. V was pared by 3 bases and J by 4 bases, with 6 bases of the junction left unmatched. This CDR3 is 14 amino acids long. CDR3 protein: CASSASGSNYEQYF. Here the CDR3 DNA reads TGTGCCAGCAGCGCCAGCGGGAGTAATTACGAGCAGTACTTC.

This clone appeared a single time. The chain has TRBV7-9 and TRBJ2-5; 7 bases align to TRBD2. Unmatched junction bases numbered 4, after V lost 5 bases and J lost 1 base. This CDR3 is 14 amino acids long. Germline lookup yields CDR1 SEHNR and CDR2 FQNEAQ (reference sequence). CDR3: CASSERDSQETQYF. The CDR3 coding sequence is TGTGCCAGCAGCGAGCGGGATTCCCAAGAGACCCAGTACTTC.

V gene TRBV2 combines with J gene TRBJ2-1, with TRBD1 identical over 10 bases. This CDR3 is built from 13 residues. V lost 7 bases and J lost 8; bases outside the gene matches: 5. The germline CDR1 and CDR2 sequences are SNHLY and FYNNEI. The CDR3 here is CASKSGTGDEQFF. CDR3 bases: TGTGCCAGCAAGTCTGGGACAGGGGATGAGCAGTTCTTC. Full variable domain (missing parts from reference TRBV2 and TRBJ2-1): EPEVTQTPSHQVTQMGQEVILRCVPISNHLYFYWYRQILGQKVEFLVSFYNNEISEKSEIFDDQFSVERPDGSNFTLKIRSTKLEDSAMYFCASKSGTGDEQFFGPGTRLTVL.

This clone was picked up a small number of times. In DNA, the CDR3 is TGTGCCAGCAGTGAAACAGGGTACAATTCACCCCTCCACTTT. Protein product: CASSETGYNSPLHF. The V call is TRBV2, the J call TRBJ1-6; D is perhaps TRBD1 (6 bases). CDR1 and CDR2 from the germline V gene are SNHLY and FYNNEI. This CDR3 has 14 residues. V was clipped by 2 bases and J by 7 bases, with 9 bases between them.

The V gene is TRBV7-9, the J gene TRBJ2-3; 8 bases match TRBD2. CDR1 SEHNR and CDR2 FQNEAQ come from the germline V gene (reference sequence). The CDR3 runs to 15 residues. V gave up 5 bases and J gave up 8 bases; unmatched junction bases: 12. The CDR3 protein is CASSRPGLVRTTQYF. As DNA, the CDR3 is TGTGCCAGCAGCAGACCGGGACTAGTCCGTACTACGCAGTATTTT.

The chain links TRBV5-6 to TRBJ1-5, with D possibly TRBD1 on 6 matching bases. V was shortened by 0 bases and J by 4 bases, with 8 bases between the two germline ends. CDR1 is SGHDT and CDR2 is YYEEEE in the germline V gene. There are 14 residues in the CDR3. CDR3 bases: TGTGCCAGCAGCTTGGGGACAGAGAATCAGCCCCAGCATTTT. This translates into CASSLGTENQPQHF.

The chain couples TRBV5-6 to TRBJ1-6, with 9 bases fitting TRBD1. The CDR3 spans 16 residues. Germline V CDR1 and CDR2: SGHDT, YYEEEE. The V segment lost 0 bases and the J segment 7 bases; nucleotides outside the gene matches: 5. The CDR3 nucleotides are TGTGCCAGCAGCTTGGAGTACAGGGGGCCCAATTCACCCCTCCACTTT. Encoded protein: CASSLEYRGPNSPLHF.

The V gene is TRBV6-5, the J gene TRBJ1-6; a possible D gene is TRBD1 (6 bases). CDR3 length: 14 residues. CDR1 is MNHEY, CDR2 SVGAGI, per germline. V gave up 6 bases and J gave up 7 bases, with 13 bases separating them. DNA for the CDR3: TGTGCCAGCAGCCCACAGGGAAACAATTCACCCCTCCACTTT. Translated: CASSPQGNNSPLHF.

This rearrangement joins TRBV24-1 to TRBJ1-1; 7 nucleotides agree with TRBD1. The length of the CDR3 is 15 residues. CDR1 is KGHDR, CDR2 SFDVKD, per germline. The V gene end was trimmed by 4 bases and the J gene end by 2 bases; junction bases not matched to a gene: 6. CDR3 nucleotides: TGTGCCACCAGTGACTCGGGACAGCTAAACACTGAAGCTTTCTTT. This gives the protein CATSDSGQLNTEAFF.

There are a few counts of this clone. V is TRBV2 and J is TRBJ1-1; D possibly corresponds to TRBD1 (6 bases). CDR1 SNHLY and CDR2 FYNNEI come from the germline V gene. V lost 7 bases and J lost 5, with 14 bases in between. This CDR3 is 13 amino acids long. The CDR3 coding sequence is TGTGCCAGCAACGCACAGGGACGTACTGAAGCTTTCTTT. It yields the protein CASNAQGRTEAFF.

The gene calls are TRBV11-1 and TRBJ2-5; D is undetermined. Trimming left V 3 bases short and J 1 base short, with 9 bases between. Germline lookup yields CDR1 SGHAT and CDR2 FQDESV (reference sequence). The CDR3 consists of 14 residues. In DNA, the CDR3 is TGTGCCAGCAGCTTTTATGGCTTCCAAGAGACCCAGTACTTC. Protein sequence: CASSFYGFQETQYF.

The V gene is TRBV24-1, the J gene TRBJ2-5, with D perhaps matching TRBD1 (6 bases). The V end was cut by 4 bases, the J end by 2 bases, with 13 bases between. Looked up from germline, CDR1 is KGHDR and CDR2 is SFDVKD. The CDR3 sequence is 15 residues long. The CDR3 nucleotides are TGTGCCACCAGTGACCAACAGGGTCAACAAGAGACCCAGTACTTC. This encodes CATSDQQGQQETQYF.

The rearrangement links TRBV6-6 to TRBJ2-7, with 10 bases identical to TRBD1. The CDR3 extends over 14 amino acids. Trimming removed 0 bases from V and 5 bases from J; junction bases left unmatched: 1. Germline V CDR1 and CDR2: MNHNY, SVGAGI (reference sequence). The CDR3 nucleotides are TGTGCCAGCAGTTACTCCGGGACAGGGGACGAGCAGTACTTC. Translating it yields CASSYSGTGDEQYF.